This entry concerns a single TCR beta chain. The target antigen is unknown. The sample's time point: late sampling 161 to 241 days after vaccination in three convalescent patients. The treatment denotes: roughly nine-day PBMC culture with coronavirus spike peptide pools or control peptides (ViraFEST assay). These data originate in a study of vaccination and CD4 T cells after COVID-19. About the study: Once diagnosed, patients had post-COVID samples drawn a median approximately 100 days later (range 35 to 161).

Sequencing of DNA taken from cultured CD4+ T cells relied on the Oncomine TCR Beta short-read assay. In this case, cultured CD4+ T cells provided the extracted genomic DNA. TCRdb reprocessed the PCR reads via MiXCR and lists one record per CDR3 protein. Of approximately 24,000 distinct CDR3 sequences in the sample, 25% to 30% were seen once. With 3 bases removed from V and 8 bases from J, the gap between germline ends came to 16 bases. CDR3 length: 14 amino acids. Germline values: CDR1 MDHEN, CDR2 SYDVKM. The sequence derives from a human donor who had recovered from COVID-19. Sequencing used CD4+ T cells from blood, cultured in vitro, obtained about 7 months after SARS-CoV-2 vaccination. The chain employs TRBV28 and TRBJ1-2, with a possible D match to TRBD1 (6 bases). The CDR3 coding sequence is TGTGCCAGCAGTTTGGGGCAGGGGACCGGGGGCTACACCTTC. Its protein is CASSLGQGTGGYTF.